The next 21 T cell receptor beta chains were all read from a single sample in a study of cytomegalovirus exposure and HLA in healthy donors. PCR involved 60 Vbeta and 13 Jbeta primers. The method was immunoSEQ multiplex PCR; TCRdb's version includes in-frame clones alone and lacks a portion of them. The table records roughly 100,000 clones, over 70% of them present only once. Sequencing was done on a sample of PBMCs. Every receptor here comes from a woman between 35 and 50 years old in good health and CMV-seropositive.

This chain links TRBV2 with TRBJ1-3; D call uncertain. Germline CDR1 SNHLY, CDR2 FYNNEI. Trimming cost V 5 bases and J 0 bases, with 8 bases left between them. CDR3 length equals 14 residues. The CDR3 nucleotides read TGTGCCAGCAGTACTTACTCCTCTGGAAACACCATATATTTT. Translating gives CASSTYSSGNTIYF.

The genes are TRBV18 and TRBJ1-6; possibly TRBD1 for D (5 bases). CDR3 length: 18 residues. The germline gives CDR1 KGHSH, CDR2 LQKENI. V dropped 2 bases and J dropped 2 bases, with 16 bases sitting between them. The CDR3 loop is CASSPTVRGGAYNSPLHF. The DNA of the CDR3 is TGTGCCAGCTCACCAACGGTCCGGGGGGGAGCCTATAATTCACCCCTCCACTTT.

The chain joins TRBV6-6 to TRBJ2-5; 12 bases agree with TRBD2. The CDR3 sequence is 14 residues long. V lost 7 bases to trimming and J lost 5 bases; unmatched junction nucleotides: 5. Germline V lookup: CDR1 MNHNY, CDR2 SVGAGI (reference sequence). CDR3 DNA: TGTGCCAGCACCCTAGCGGGGGGGGAGGAGACCCAGTACTTC. It translates to CASTLAGGEETQYF.

This chain links TRBV2 with TRBJ2-3; D is unclear. The CDR3 length is 14 residues. With 2 bases removed from V and 6 bases from J, the gap between germline ends came to 12 bases. CDR1 and CDR2 (germline): SNHLY, FYNNEI. The DNA of the CDR3 is TGTGCCAGCAGTGAACTCATGCGAGGCGATACGCAGTATTTT. Translation gives CASSELMRGDTQYF.

The table lists this clone with a count of one. This chain connects TRBV5-1 to TRBJ2-7; D unresolved. V lost 0 bases and J 2 bases, leaving 9 bases between the germline ends. The CDR3 totals 14 residues. Germline V gives CDR1 SGHRS, CDR2 YFSETQ. CDR3 nucleotide sequence: TGCGCCAGCAGCTTGGGACATACTGCCTACGAGCAGTACTTC. This encodes CASSLGHTAYEQYF. Full variable domain (rest looked up from reference TRBV5-1 and TRBJ2-7): KAGVTQTPRYLIKTRGQQVTLSCSPISGHRSVSWYQQTPGQGLQFLFEYFSETQRNKGNFPGRFSGRQFSNSRSEMNVSTLELGDSALYLCASSLGHTAYEQYFGPGTRLTVT.

This chain connects TRBV28 to TRBJ2-3, with D unresolved. The CDR3 is 13 amino acids. Germline V CDR1 and CDR2: MDHEN, SYDVKM. The ends were cut back, 8 bases at V and 2 bases at J, with 11 bases in the middle. The CDR3 region has the DNA TGTGCCAGCGGCACAGCTAACACAGATACGCAGTATTTT. Translated, it gives CASGTANTDTQYF.

Regarding this clone: At one of its ends the junction is not consistent with the germline gene, which may arise from a read error. This chain links TRBV7-9 with TRBJ1-1; TRBD1 might be the D (5 bases). Germline values: CDR1 SEHNR, CDR2 FQNEAQ (reference sequence). This CDR3 comprises 11 residues. CDR3 DNA: TGTTCCAGCAGCCCCGTGGGGGGGGCTTTCTTT. Protein product: CSSSPVGGAFF.

This clone was observed a few times. The chain uses TRBV28 and TRBJ2-1; unclear D gene. Germline V gene data show CDR1 as MDHEN and CDR2 as SYDVKM. The V end was cut by 5 bases, the J end by 6 bases, with 14 bases between. The CDR3 covers 14 residues. The CDR3 DNA is TGTGCCAGCAGTCCCCAAAGCCCCTCCAATGAGCAGTTCTTC. Translation gives CASSPQSPSNEQFF.

The rearrangement joins TRBV19 to TRBJ1-1, with 7 bases lining up with TRBD1. The CDR3 consists of 15 residues. CDR1 is LNHDA, CDR2 SQIVND, per germline (reference sequence). V was clipped by 5 bases and J by 2 bases; unmatched bases: 8. The CDR3 DNA is TGTGCCAGTAGTCTGACAGGGCTTACTAACACTGAAGCTTTCTTT. As protein: CASSLTGLTNTEAFF.

CDR3 amino acids: CASSLGRDRGPRSSYEQYF. The CDR3 DNA sequence: TGTGCCAGCAGCTTAGGTAGGGACAGGGGGCCCCGTAGCTCCTACGAGCAGTACTTC. This sequence joins TRBV7-2 and TRBJ2-7; 12 nucleotides line up with TRBD1. Germline CDR1 SGHTA, CDR2 FQGNSA. The trim removed 1 base at V and 0 bases at J, leaving 10 bases unmatched. This CDR3 is 19 amino acids long.

J is TRBJ1-1 and V is TRBV19; no firm D call. Deletions cut 3 bases from V and 7 bases from J, with 9 bases between. Per germline, CDR1 LNHDA and CDR2 SQIVND (reference sequence). The CDR3 is 12 amino acids. CDR3 protein: CASSIGGFEAFF. In DNA form, the CDR3 reads TGTGCCAGTAGTATTGGAGGTTTTGAAGCTTTCTTT.

The chain joins TRBV7-6 to TRBJ2-5; 8 nucleotides line up with TRBD2. The DNA end favors TRBJ2-7, so the J call may be wrong. This CDR3 has 14 residues. Per germline, CDR1 SGHVS and CDR2 FNYEAQ. The CDR3 DNA follows: TGTGCCAGCAGCTTGGGGCTAGCGGGTTACGAGCAGTACTTC. It translates to CASSLGLAGYEQYF.

This clone was recorded a few times. The V gene is TRBV5-6, the J gene TRBJ2-1; perhaps TRBD1 as D (5 bases). The germline V gene encodes CDR1 SGHDT and CDR2 YYEEEE. The CDR3 runs to 15 residues. Trimming stripped 4 bases from V and 0 bases from J, with 11 bases between. The CDR3 DNA reads as TGTGCCAGCAGCCGGACAATGAGCTCCTACAATGAGCAGTTCTTC. Translating it yields CASSRTMSSYNEQFF.

The J gene is TRBJ1-5, the V gene TRBV28; possibly TRBD1 for D (6 bases). V lost 2 bases and J 0 bases, leaving 11 bases between the germline ends. The CDR3 loop spans 16 amino acids. Germline V gene lookup returns CDR1 MDHEN and CDR2 SYDVKM. The CDR3 loop reads CASSLAAGASNQPQHF. The CDR3 nucleotides read TGTGCCAGCAGTTTAGCGGCAGGGGCTAGCAATCAGCCCCAGCATTTT.

This chain connects TRBV28 to TRBJ1-4, with TRBD1 identical over 8 bases. Losses at the gene ends were 4 bases for V and 7 bases for J; bases not matched to a gene: 5. CDR3 length: 14 amino acids. CDR1 MDHEN and CDR2 SYDVKM come from the germline V gene. The DNA of the CDR3 is TGTGCCAGCAGTTGGGACAGGAGCTTTGAAAAACTGTTTTTT. This codes for CASSWDRSFEKLFF.

This clone was seen a handful of times. This chain links TRBV6-6 with TRBJ2-3; the match to TRBD1 covers 8 bases. The CDR3 is 13 residues long. J lost 2 bases, V lost 8 bases, and 3 bases had no gene match. Germline loops: CDR1 MNHNY, CDR2 SVGAGI (reference sequence). The CDR3 reads CASGQGFTDTQYF. The CDR3, as DNA: TGTGCCAGCGGACAGGGCTTCACAGATACGCAGTATTTT.

The V gene is TRBV27, the J gene TRBJ2-1; D may be TRBD2 (5 bases). V gave up 1 base and J gave up 0 bases, with 13 bases separating them. The CDR3 has 17 residues. Germline V gene lookup returns CDR1 MNHEY and CDR2 SMNVEV (reference sequence). CDR3 nucleotide sequence: TGTGCCAGCAGTTTATATGCAGGAGGATACTCCTACAATGAGCAGTTCTTC. It codes for CASSLYAGGYSYNEQFF.

This chain links TRBV4-1 with TRBJ2-3, with 12 bases that match TRBD2. The CDR3 is 21 amino acids. V shed 1 base and J 4 bases; nucleotides not matched to a gene: 18. The germline CDR1 and CDR2 sequences are MGHRA and YSYEKL. The CDR3 loop reads CASSQVGSQASGGAKADTQYF. DNA for the CDR3: TGCGCCAGCAGCCAAGTGGGTTCGCAGGCTAGCGGGGGGGCTAAGGCAGATACGCAGTATTTT.

The gene calls are TRBV6-1 and TRBJ2-3, with unresolved D. CDR3 length: 14 residues. V gave up 3 bases and J gave up 3 bases, with 10 bases separating them. Germline V CDR1 and CDR2: MNHNS, SASEGT. CDR3 protein: CASSEQRVTDTQYF. The CDR3 DNA is TGTGCCAGCAGTGAGCAACGGGTTACAGATACGCAGTATTTT.

V usage is TRBV28 and J usage is TRBJ1-1; D gene unclear. Trimming left V 2 bases short and J 8 bases short, with 12 bases between. Germline CDR1 is MDHEN and CDR2 is SYDVKM. This CDR3 spans 13 amino acids. DNA of the CDR3: TGTGCCAGCAGTTTAGGGTGGGCACGAGAAGCTTTCTTT. Protein product: CASSLGWAREAFF.

This chain links TRBV7-6 with TRBJ2-3, with D possibly being TRBD2 (6 bases). Germline CDR1 is SGHVS and CDR2 is FNYEAQ. The CDR3 is made up of 15 amino acids. V lost 5 bases and J lost 4, with 16 bases in between. In DNA, the CDR3 is TGTGCCAGCAGCCCGAGGACTACGAGGGCAGATACGCAGTATTTT. It specifies CASSPRTTRADTQYF.